This TCR beta chain emerged from a study of response to subunit inactivated influenza vaccine. Study results and limitations: After each seasonal influenza vaccination, few new T cells are recruited, the authors suggested.

To note about this clonotype: Its antigen remains unidentified.

CDR1 and CDR2 (germline): DFQATT, SNEGSKA (reference sequence). The ends were cut back, 6 bases at V and 3 bases at J, with 11 bases in the middle. There are 12 residues in the CDR3. MiXCR, applied by TCRdb to the RT-PCR reads, yields one record per CDR3 protein. This table has 430,000 or so distinct CDR3 sequences, around 9.9% appearing once. The chain employs TRBV20-1 and TRBJ2-5; D is ambiguous. This specimen consisted of PBMCs from blood, obtained about 6 weeks after vaccination. The TCR was taken from a man between 50 and 59 years old who received an inactivated influenza vaccine. In nucleotides, the CDR3 is TGCAGTGCGGAGAGCCGAAAAGAGACCCAGTACTTC. It is translated as CSAESRKETQYF.